This paragraph reports one T cell receptor beta chain. The antigen is unknown. The data were produced by immunoSEQ multiplex PCR, yet TCRdb's version contains in-frame clones alone and is incomplete. The data show 120,000 to 150,000 clones, about 93% seen once. The CDR3 is 15 amino acids. V lost 6 bases and J lost 4; bases outside the gene matches: 9. The germline CDR1 and CDR2 sequences are SGHTA and FQGNSA. These data come from a study of T cell responses to AZD1222 COVID-19 vaccine. Study outcomes and limitations: Vaccine-associated CD4 TCRs ranged over spike, dominating at 160-218 and 743-854.

The material sequenced was peripheral blood, taken 28 days after the second AZD1222 dose. The rearrangement links TRBV7-2 to TRBJ2-5, with TRBD1 matching 9 bases. The clonotype originates from an adult who received the AZD1222 COVID-19 vaccine. CDR3 sequence reads: CASSYRQGDGETQYF. The CDR3 nucleotides read TGTGCCAGCAGTTATAGACAGGGGGACGGAGAGACCCAGTACTTC.